These T cell receptor beta chains were read from a single sample in a study of T cell responses to AZD1222 COVID-19 vaccine. Profiled with immunoSEQ multiplex PCR; TCRdb holds only in-frame clones, not every one. The profile shows roughly 160,000 clones, around 90% of them singletons. The sequencing used peripheral blood, collected on day 0 of AZD1222 vaccination. Source of these receptors: an adult in good health. CDR3s include the opening cysteine and the closing phenylalanine or tryptophan. D genes are given only for firm matches. Only part of the rows carry a size: once, few, many, or a class if the clone is expanded.

TRBV7-3	-	-	TRBJ1-6	CASSLRGFGSPLHF	TGTGCCAGCAGCTTAAGAGGGTTTGGTTCACCCCTCCACTTT
TRBV30	-	-	TRBJ1-5	CAWSLGTGGGQPQHF	TGTGCCTGGAGTCTGGGGACGGGAGGAGGTCAGCCCCAGCATTTT
TRBV5-6	-	TRBD2	TRBJ2-2	CASSYWTSFDTGELFF	TGTGCCAGCAGCTACTGGACTAGCTTTGACACCGGGGAGCTGTTTTTT
TRBV7-8	-	-	TRBJ1-6	CASSPGGYNSPLHF	TGTGCCAGCAGCCCCGGGGGCTATAATTCACCCCTCCACTTT
TRBV7-2	-	-	TRBJ1-5	CASSPRGGKQPQHF	TGTGCCAGCAGCCCAAGGGGGGGGAAGCAGCCCCAGCATTTT
TRBV7-9	-	-	TRBJ1-2	CASRPLGPDLAGYTF	TGTGCCAGCAGGCCACTAGGCCCCGACTTGGCGGGCTACACCTTC
TRBV10-3	-	TRBD1	TRBJ2-7	CAISESSGGYHEQYF	TGTGCCATCAGTGAGTCGTCAGGGGGCTACCACGAGCAGTACTTC
TRBV19	-	-	TRBJ1-1	CASSFGLGWSFF	TGTGCCAGTAGTTTCGGTCTAGGGTGGAGTTTCTTT
TRBV9	-	-	TRBJ2-7	CASSELQGYEQYF	TGTGCCAGCAGCGAACTGCAGGGTTACGAGCAGTACTTC
TRBV4-1	-	-	TRBJ2-3	CASSQEGLGYGTDTQYF	TGCGCCAGCAGCCAAGAGGGTCTAGGTTACGGCACAGATACGCAGTATTTT
TRBV7-9	-	-	TRBJ2-5	CASSLALGQETQYF	TGTGCCAGCAGCTTAGCTTTAGGTCAAGAGACCCAGTACTTC
TRBV5-1	-	-	TRBJ1-2	CASLPGDVTNYGYTF	TGCGCCAGTCTCCCCGGTGATGTTACTAACTATGGCTACACCTTC
TRBV5-6	-	-	TRBJ2-3	CASSTSDTQYF	TGTGCCAGCAGCACCTCGGATACGCAGTATTTT
TRBV5-8	-	-	TRBJ2-2	CASSSSSRVLGELFF	TGTGCCAGCAGCTCCTCGAGCAGGGTCCTCGGGGAGCTGTTTTTT
TRBV5-1	-	-	TRBJ2-7	CASTLGGQAYEQYF	TGCGCCAGCACTCTTGGTGGGCAGGCCTACGAGCAGTACTTC
TRBV19	-	-	TRBJ1-1	CASGLRRTEAFF	TGTGCCAGTGGGTTACGTCGCACTGAAGCTTTCTTT
TRBV6-5	-	TRBD2	TRBJ2-7	CASSYALAGGPYEQYF	TGTGCCAGCAGTTACGCTTTAGCGGGGGGGCCCTACGAGCAGTACTTC
TRBV30	once	-	TRBJ2-1	CAWTQYPSPSYNEQFF	TGTGCCTGGACCCAGTACCCGAGTCCCTCCTACAATGAGCAGTTCTTC
TRBV30	-	-	TRBJ2-1	CAWSLRNEQFF	TGTGCCTGGAGTTTACGCAATGAGCAGTTCTTC
TRBV7-2	-	-	TRBJ1-5	CASSLDTLSNQPQHF	TGTGCCAGCAGCTTGGACACCCTTAGCAATCAGCCCCAGCATTTT
TRBV18	-	TRBD1	TRBJ1-2	CASSPPGQIFYGYTF	TGTGCCAGCTCACCCCCGGGACAGATTTTCTATGGCTACACCTTC
TRBV5-1	-	TRBD1	TRBJ1-2	CASSLALDRGGYTF	TGCGCCAGCAGCTTGGCCTTAGACAGGGGTGGCTACACCTTC
TRBV19	-	-	TRBJ1-2	CASSIVPTGARYGYTF	TGTGCCAGTAGTATAGTACCAACGGGGGCAAGGTATGGCTACACCTTC
TRBV6-5	-	-	TRBJ2-1	CASSKNRNGEQFF	TGTGCCAGCAGTAAGAACAGGAACGGTGAGCAGTTCTTC
TRBV11-2	-	-	TRBJ1-5	CASSLIVNQPQHF	TGTGCCAGCAGCTTAATTGTCAATCAGCCCCAGCATTTT
TRBV19	-	TRBD2	TRBJ2-1	CASQGSGGYNEQFF	TGTGCCAGCCAGGGGAGCGGGGGATACAATGAGCAGTTCTTC
TRBV19	few	TRBD1	TRBJ2-2	CASRGTGVAGELFF	TGTGCCAGTAGGGGGACAGGGGTTGCCGGGGAGCTGTTTTTT
TRBV4-1	-	-	TRBJ2-7	CASSQEQGREQYF	TGCGCCAGCAGCCAAGAACAGGGGAGGGAGCAGTACTTC